The rows below give T cell receptor beta chains drawn from one sample of a study of blood T cell repertoires in COVID-19. This table comes from immunoSEQ multiplex PCR, and its TCRdb copy is limited to in-frame clones, with some not included. This sample has around 100,000 clones, with approximately 91% found just once. The sample taken for sequencing was peripheral blood. Receptor source: a woman aged 70-85 years who had recovered from COVID-19. CDR3s include the opening cysteine and the closing phenylalanine or tryptophan. A D gene is named only where the DNA matches it firmly. Clone size, where shown, is once, few, many, or a class for clones that have expanded.

TRBJ1-4	TRBV28	.	TRBD1	CASTQGTGLEKLFF	TGTGCCAGCACCCAAGGGACAGGGCTCGAAAAACTGTTTTTT
TRBJ1-2	TRBV7-2	.	.	CASSPGRGIDGYTF	TGTGCCAGCAGCCCCGGACGGGGAATCGATGGCTACACCTTC
TRBJ2-3	TRBV27	.	TRBD2	CASSPRLAGAPGSKDTQYF	TGTGCCAGCAGTCCACGACTAGCGGGGGCGCCAGGATCTAAAGATACGCAGTATTTT
TRBJ2-6	TRBV5-1	.	.	CASSLEGVNVLTF	TGCGCCAGCAGCTTGGAGGGGGTCAACGTCCTGACTTTC
TRBJ2-3	TRBV6-6	.	TRBD2	CASSYSRGGQTDTQYF	TGTGCCAGCAGTTACTCCCGGGGGGGGCAGACAGATACGCAGTATTTT
TRBJ2-7	TRBV27	.	TRBD2	CASSLSTSGGAGYEQYF	TGTGCCAGCAGTTTATCGACTAGCGGGGGGGCCGGGTACGAGCAGTACTTC
TRBJ2-3	TRBV2	.	TRBD2	CASSGIHPEASGGLSTDTQYF	TGTGCCAGCAGTGGGATCCACCCTGAGGCTAGCGGGGGCCTTAGCACAGATACGCAGTATTTT
TRBJ1-2	TRBV9	.	.	CASSPGGLHNYGYTF	TGTGCCAGCAGCCCGGGAGGACTGCACAACTATGGCTACACCTTC
TRBJ2-4	TRBV6-1	.	TRBD1	CASSDLGQGRNIQYF	TGTGCCAGCAGTGATCTGGGACAGGGTAGGAACATTCAGTACTTC
TRBJ2-4	TRBV5-6	.	.	CASSLGVGRDIQYF	TGTGCCAGCAGCCTCGGGGTCGGCCGGGACATTCAGTACTTC
TRBJ2-1	TRBV5-4	once	TRBD2	CASSLAQRGHNEQFF	TGTGCCAGCAGCTTGGCCCAGCGGGGCCACAATGAGCAGTTCTTC
TRBJ2-1	TRBV6-2/TRBV6-3	.	.	CASSYSIGRGDPYNEQFF	TGTGCCAGCAGTTACTCGATTGGGCGGGGCGACCCCTACAATGAGCAGTTCTTC
TRBJ2-3	TRBV7-3	.	.	CASSLVRSGTDTQYF	TGTGCCAGCAGCTTAGTTAGGTCGGGTACAGATACGCAGTATTTT
TRBJ2-4	TRBV6-2/TRBV6-3	.	TRBD2	CASSTGRLAGLAKNIQYF	TGTGCCAGCAGTACAGGTCGACTAGCGGGACTAGCCAAAAACATTCAGTACTTC
TRBJ2-6	TRBV5-6	.	.	CASSPVTGYGANVLTF	TGTGCCAGCAGCCCGGTTACAGGGTACGGGGCCAACGTCCTGACTTTC
TRBJ2-7	TRBV6-2/TRBV6-3	.	.	CASSPSPRSYEQYF	TGTGCCAGCAGCCCCTCGCCGCGTTCCTACGAGCAGTACTTC
TRBJ2-6	TRBV15	once	TRBD1	CATSRSRTGGAWGANVLTF	TGTGCCACCAGCAGATCCCGGACAGGGGGCGCATGGGGGGCCAACGTCCTGACTTTC
TRBJ2-1	TRBV7-7	.	TRBD2	CASSLGASGGALNEQFF	TGTGCTAGCAGCTTAGGGGCTAGCGGGGGTGCTCTGAATGAGCAGTTCTTC
TRBJ1-1	TRBV4-1	.	.	CASSQDRGVGAFF	TGCGCCAGCAGCCAAGATCGGGGGGTGGGTGCTTTCTTT
TRBJ2-3	TRBV7-3	.	.	CASSSRLGAIDTQYF	TGTGCCAGCAGCTCCAGACTAGGGGCAATAGATACGCAGTATTTT
TRBJ2-7	TRBV2	.	TRBD2	CASSQALAGGYGQYF	TGTGCCAGCAGTCAAGCCCTAGCGGGAGGATACGGGCAGTACTTC
TRBJ1-5	TRBV11-2	.	TRBD1	CASSFGTGVGQPQHF	TGTGCCAGCAGCTTTGGGACAGGGGTGGGTCAGCCCCAGCATTTT
TRBJ1-2	TRBV27	once	.	CASRGPANYGYTF	TGTGCCAGCAGGGGGCCGGCTAACTATGGCTACACCTTC
TRBJ1-1	TRBV10-3	.	.	CAIRREGGLEAFF	TGTGCCATCAGGCGGGAGGGGGGCTTAGAAGCTTTCTTT
TRBJ1-5	TRBV18	.	TRBD1	CASQRTGQGGNQPQHF	TGTGCCAGCCAGCGGACAGGGCAAGGGGGAAATCAGCCCCAGCATTTT
TRBJ1-1	TRBV30	.	.	CALQGLSTEAFF	TGTGCCTTGCAGGGGTTAAGCACTGAAGCTTTCTTT
TRBJ2-7	TRBV7-2	.	.	CASSLPLAPYEQYF	TGTGCCAGCAGCTTACCCCTAGCACCCTACGAGCAGTACTTC
TRBJ2-4	TRBV23-1	.	TRBD2	CASSQPLAGAGNIQYF	TGCGCCAGCAGTCAACCTTTAGCGGGAGCGGGAAACATTCAGTACTTC
TRBJ2-3	TRBV5-1	.	TRBD2	CASSLAGIAGAHTDTQYF	TGCGCCAGCAGCTTGGCCGGGATAGCGGGGGCCCACACAGATACGCAGTATTTT
TRBJ1-1	TRBV7-9	.	.	CASSLLGGNTEAFF	TGTGCCAGCAGCTTGTTAGGGGGAAACACTGAAGCTTTCTTT
TRBJ1-2	TRBV28	.	.	CASSLKLYSGYTF	TGTGCCAGCAGTTTAAAGCTGTATAGTGGCTACACCTTC
TRBJ2-1	TRBV3-1/TRBV3-2	.	TRBD2	CASSLSSGGVVEQFF	TGTGCCAGCAGCCTGAGCTCGGGGGGGGTGGTAGAGCAGTTCTTC
TRBJ2-3	TRBV6-1	.	.	CASSEVPSPDTQYF	TGTGCCAGCAGTGAAGTCCCTAGCCCTGATACGCAGTATTTT
TRBJ2-1	TRBV4-3	.	TRBD2	CASSPRTSGSPQGYNEQFF	TGCGCCAGCAGCCCTCGGACTAGCGGGAGTCCCCAGGGGTACAATGAGCAGTTCTTC
TRBJ1-5	TRBV4-1	.	TRBD1	CASSRTPGQGGQPQHF	TGCGCCAGCAGCCGTACCCCGGGACAGGGAGGACAGCCCCAGCATTTT
TRBJ1-4	TRBV5-1	.	.	CASSPSAGAERGGKLFF	TGCGCCAGCAGCCCATCGGCCGGCGCCGAGCGAGGGGGAAAACTGTTTTTT
TRBJ2-5	TRBV2	.	TRBD2	CASSLASGRGGETQYF	TGTGCCAGCAGTCTGGCTAGCGGGAGGGGAGGAGAGACCCAGTACTTC
TRBJ2-1	TRBV5-6	.	.	CASSQDPHYRDNEQFF	TGTGCCAGCAGCCAAGACCCACACTATCGCGACAATGAGCAGTTCTTC
TRBJ2-5	TRBV10-3	.	TRBD2	CAIKGLAGGETQYF	TGTGCCATCAAGGGTTTAGCGGGAGGAGAGACCCAGTACTTC
TRBJ1-2	TRBV9	.	.	CASSVGGRFSGYTF	TGTGCCAGCAGCGTCGGAGGTCGCTTCTCTGGCTACACCTTC
TRBJ2-7	TRBV18	.	TRBD2	CASSPRLAGDYEQYF	TGTGCCAGCTCACCCCGACTAGCGGGAGACTACGAGCAGTACTTC
TRBJ1-4	TRBV19	.	TRBD1	CASSTPRGDSREKLFF	TGTGCCAGTAGTACCCCCAGGGGGGACAGCAGGGAAAAACTGTTTTTT
TRBJ2-3	TRBV5-1	.	.	CASSGGTRWPDTQYF	TGCGCCAGCAGCGGGGGGACCCGATGGCCAGATACGCAGTATTTT
TRBJ1-1	TRBV7-3	few	TRBD1	CASSYQTGSTEAFF	TGTGCCAGCTCATACCAGACAGGGTCCACTGAAGCTTTCTTT